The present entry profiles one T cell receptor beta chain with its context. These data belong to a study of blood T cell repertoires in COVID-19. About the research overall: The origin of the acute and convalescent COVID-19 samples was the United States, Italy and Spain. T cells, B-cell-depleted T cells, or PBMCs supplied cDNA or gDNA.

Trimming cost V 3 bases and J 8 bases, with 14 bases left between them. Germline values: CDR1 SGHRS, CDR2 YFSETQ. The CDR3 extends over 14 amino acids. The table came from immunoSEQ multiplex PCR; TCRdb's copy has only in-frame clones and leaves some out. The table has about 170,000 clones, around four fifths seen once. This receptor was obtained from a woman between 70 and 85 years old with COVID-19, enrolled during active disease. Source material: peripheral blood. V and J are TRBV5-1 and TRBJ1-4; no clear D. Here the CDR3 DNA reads TGCGCCAGCAGCTCGGATGGAGGTAACGAAAAACTGTTTTTT. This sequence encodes CASSSDGGNEKLFF. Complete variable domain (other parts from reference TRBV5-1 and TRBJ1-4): KAGVTQTPRYLIKTRGQQVTLSCSPISGHRSVSWYQQTPGQGLQFLFEYFSETQRNKGNFPGRFSGRQFSNSRSEMNVSTLELGDSALYLCASSSDGGNEKLFFGSGTQLSVL.